Presented here are 12 T cell receptor beta chains from one specimen sequenced in a study of T cell responses to AZD1222 COVID-19 vaccine. Clones were sequenced by immunoSEQ multiplex PCR, and TCRdb holds only the in-frame ones, with some missing. The sample consists of some 120,000 clones, around 90% of them appearing once. The source material was peripheral blood, sampled on day 0 of MenACWY control vaccination. The receptor source for this set is an adult in good health.

The V call is TRBV6-5, the J call TRBJ2-2; D is unresolved. The CDR3 covers 12 residues. Germline V gene lookup returns CDR1 MNHEY and CDR2 SVGAGI. V dropped 7 bases and J dropped 6 bases, with 9 bases sitting between them. CDR3: CASKRTPGELFF. The CDR3 DNA sequence: TGTGCCAGCAAGAGAACCCCCGGGGAGCTGTTTTTT.

This clone was observed once. The chain combines TRBV19 with TRBJ2-7, with 9 nucleotides matching TRBD1. Germline V lookup: CDR1 LNHDA, CDR2 SQIVND (reference sequence). The CDR3 extends over 15 amino acids. Trimming removed 4 bases from V and 3 bases from J; junction bases left unmatched: 7. The CDR3 reads CASSTLQGANYEQYF. CDR3 in DNA: TGTGCCAGTAGTACGTTACAGGGGGCTAACTACGAGCAGTACTTC. Using reference TRBV19 and TRBJ2-7 for the parts outside the CDR3, the full variable domain is DGGITQSPKYLFRKEGQNVTLSCEQNLNHDAMYWYRQDPGQGLRLIYYSQIVNDFQKGDIAEGYSVSREKKESFPLTVTSAQKNPTAFYLCASSTLQGANYEQYFGPGTRLTVT.

CDR3 nucleotides: TGTGCCACCAGCAGAGTGGTAGCGGGAGGGAACAATGAGCAGTTCTTC. Encoded protein: CATSRVVAGGNNEQFF. The chain links TRBV15 to TRBJ2-1; 11 nucleotides agree with TRBD2. CDR1 LNHNV and CDR2 YYDKDF come from the germline V gene (reference sequence). CDR3 size: 16 residues. V was clipped by 1 base and J by 5 bases; unmatched bases: 4.

The CDR3 DNA is TGTGCCAGCAATTGGGACAGTTACAATGAGCAGTTCTTC. Translation: CASNWDSYNEQFF. The rearrangement links TRBV6-5 to TRBJ2-1; 7 bases fit TRBD1. There are 13 residues in the CDR3. CDR1 MNHEY and CDR2 SVGAGI come from the germline V gene. With 7 bases clipped from V and 4 bases from J, the junction kept 4 bases outside the gene matches.

The chain employs TRBV5-1 and TRBJ1-2; D is undetermined. The CDR3 has 16 amino acids. Germline V gene sequence: CDR1 SGHRS, CDR2 YFSETQ. V lost 1 base to trimming and J lost 4 bases, with 17 bases between them. The CDR3 spells CASSLIGVAAGYGYTF. The CDR3 DNA sequence: TGCGCCAGCAGCTTGATCGGGGTTGCTGCAGGCTATGGCTACACCTTC. The entire variable domain, with the rest obtained from reference TRBV5-1 and TRBJ1-2, is as follows: KAGVTQTPRYLIKTRGQQVTLSCSPISGHRSVSWYQQTPGQGLQFLFEYFSETQRNKGNFPGRFSGRQFSNSRSEMNVSTLELGDSALYLCASSLIGVAAGYGYTFGSGTRLTVV.

The chain combines TRBV3-1 (or the pseudogene TRBV3-2) with TRBJ1-1, with D unresolved. This CDR3 contains 14 residues. Germline V lookup: CDR1 LGHDT, CDR2 YNNKEL (reference sequence). The germline V and J ends were trimmed by 3 bases and 1 base, with 9 bases remaining between them. Here the CDR3 reads CASSHMTANTEAFF. As DNA, the CDR3 is TGTGCCAGCAGCCACATGACGGCGAACACTGAAGCTTTCTTT.

In nucleotides, the CDR3 is TGTGCCACCACAAACTCCGGCGAAAGAAATGAGCAGTTCTTC. Its translation: CATTNSGERNEQFF. V gene TRBV6-5 combines with J gene TRBJ2-1; D gene uncertain. This CDR3 has 14 amino acids. V was trimmed by 10 bases and J by 7 bases, leaving 20 bases between them. CDR1 MNHEY and CDR2 SVGAGI come from the germline V gene.

In DNA form, the CDR3 reads TGTGCCAGCAGCCTGCACCGGGACAGGGCCCGTGAGACCCAGTACTTC. The encoded protein is CASSLHRDRARETQYF. The chain carries TRBV7-8 and TRBJ2-5; 9 nucleotides agree with TRBD1. J gave up 5 bases and V 5 bases, and 12 bases lay outside the gene matches. CDR1 is SGHVS and CDR2 is FQNEAQ in the germline V gene. This CDR3 is 16 amino acids long.

The chain joins TRBV24-1 to TRBJ2-7, with D uncertain. The V gene's germline CDR1 is KGHDR and CDR2 SFDVKD. V lost 4 bases and J 7 bases, leaving 7 bases between the germline ends. The CDR3 loop spans 11 amino acids. The CDR3 protein is CATSEGGEQYF. The CDR3 coding sequence is TGTGCCACCAGTGAGGGTGGGGAGCAGTACTTC.

The chain carries TRBV28 and TRBJ2-1; a possible D gene is TRBD2 (5 bases). The CDR3 loop spans 16 amino acids. V was trimmed by 2 bases and J by 2 bases, leaving 13 bases between them. Germline assignment: CDR1 MDHEN and CDR2 SYDVKM. This CDR3 is CASSLGGGFAYNEQFF. Here the CDR3 DNA reads TGTGCCAGCAGTTTAGGCGGCGGGTTCGCCTACAATGAGCAGTTCTTC.

The V gene is TRBV6-5, the J gene TRBJ1-1, with 9 bases that match TRBD1. The V segment lost 9 bases and the J segment 4 bases; nucleotides outside the gene matches: 9. Germline V gene lookup returns CDR1 MNHEY and CDR2 SVGAGI. The length of the CDR3 is 14 residues. The CDR3 DNA is TGTGCCAGTGTCCGGGACAGGGCGAGCACTGAAGCTTTCTTT. Amino acids: CASVRDRASTEAFF.

The chain is built from TRBV19 and TRBJ2-4, with D perhaps TRBD1 or TRBD2 (6 bases each). CDR3 length equals 14 residues. Trimming cost V 8 bases and J 4 bases, with 15 bases left between them. Germline V gives CDR1 LNHDA, CDR2 SQIVND (reference sequence). Here the CDR3 DNA reads TGTGCCAGTTCCCGGGGGACAACTAAAAACATTCAGTACTTC. It translates to CASSRGTTKNIQYF.